This TCR beta chain was documented in a study of T cell responses to AZD1222 COVID-19 vaccine listed by TCRdb under 2021. Turning to the overall study: AZD1222 recipients whose second dose came at about 4 weeks and those whose second dose came at about 12 weeks were combined into one group, since spike-specific TCR depth and breadth did not differ between the two schedules. A total of more than 230 trial participants underwent TCR sequencing, of whom under 220 had received two doses of AZD1222 and some 25 had received two doses of the MenACWY control vaccine. Trial participants were enrolled by age into subgroups of 18-55, 56-69 and 70-plus years, and around 140, 26 and 57 TCR-sequenced participants, respectively, were included in these subgroups.

The CDR3 regions of human TCRbeta chains were subjected to immunosequencing. On the study's bioinformatics: Repertoire TCRs were checked for matches against a reference library of SARS-CoV-2-specific TCRs that had been generated using the MIRA antigen-specificity platform. Breadth meant the fraction of unique TCRs that were SARS-CoV-2-associated, whereas depth meant the fraction of total T cells that were SARS-CoV-2-associated. Each spike-specific TCR was assigned to its reactive spike region and to a CD4 or CD8 class using the MIRA data. Log10-transformed breadth and depth values were compared by one-way ANOVA with Sidak's multiple comparisons tests. The immuneACCESS repertoire file appears here via TCRdb, limited to in-frame rearrangements. These files lack a portion of the clones; in checked studies, under half of the deficit traces to unresolved V genes, and the cause of the others is not known. That table supplies the V and J calls and clone size; D and trimming were determined from the DNA. The sample table contains around 100,000 clones; only one count was recorded for around 89% of them. 1.8% of the sample belongs to the ten largest clones.

Results the study describes overall, beyond this receptor: Conclusions about previously exposed vaccinees were limited because only five to seven AZD1222 recipients were SARS-CoV-2 seropositive at baseline. The 56-69-year group was small, and its depth increase did not reach significance, likely because of low power. Reportedly, almost half of the unique spike-specific TCRs recognized epitopes lying outside the regions that are mutated in the B.1.351 and B.1.1.7 variants. CD4 TCRs associated with the vaccine covered the entire spike protein, and the dominant responses were in regions 160-218 and 743-854. Because no day 14 peak-response samples were available, repertoires were characterized only after the peak T cell response. After two AZD1222 doses, spike-specific TCR breadth and depth were significantly higher than at day 0 and than in MenACWY recipients. Participants were mostly white British, with more females than males. The authors suggested clonal diversity may have been underestimated.

The trim is 0 bases for V and 5 bases for J, with a gap of 8 bases between the germline ends. The CDR3 sequence holds 14 residues, the cysteine and phenylalanine included. Only the CDR3 region is kept as DNA, spanning 42 bases read in frame from base 1. Based on the germline V gene, the CDR1 and CDR2 sequences are MGHRA and YSYEKL. The intended sense of this specimen's time point label: baseline before first vaccination. Samples from vaccinated people were obtained from the UK trials COV001 and COV002, which included a single-blind randomized controlled phase 2/3 trial of AZD1222 (ChAdOx1 nCoV-19) in healthy adults. Trial participant PBMC samples were collected at day 0 and day 28 after the second dose for TCRbeta chain sequencing. To note about this clone: Its target antigen remains unknown. No base quality information exists; no much larger clone differs at one position.

The chain was built from TRBV4-1 and TRBJ1-5, with the D gene too uncertain to name. The source is an adult in good health. Sequencing was performed on peripheral blood, taken on day 0 of AZD1222 vaccination. The sequenced DNA is TGCGCCAGCAGCCAAGATTTCAGAGATCAGCCCCAGCATTTT. It is translated as CASSQDFRDQPQHF.